This T cell receptor (beta chain) stems from a study of shared clonotypes between healthy human individuals. Study-wide findings and caveats: The study's rarefaction showed incomplete sorted-subset sequencing despite large depth.

This CDR3 spans 15 amino acids. Germline V gene lookup returns CDR1 MGHRA and CDR2 YSYEKL. Trimming removed 3 bases from V and 4 bases from J; junction bases left unmatched: 6. All of the donors resided in Nashville, Tennessee, and each was a Caucasian adult. Comments on this clone: Its target is not known.

For each subset, genomic DNA was distributed in equal portions over several immunoSEQ plates. The table came from immunoSEQ multiplex PCR; TCRdb's copy has only in-frame clones and leaves some out. The top ten clones hold 1.2% to 1.5% of a sample with about 1 million clones, 65% to 80% of them seen once. This chain connects TRBV4-1 to TRBJ2-1; 7 nucleotides match TRBD2. Material for sequencing was memory CD4+ T cells sorted from blood. The subset denotes: CD45RA-negative fraction. This sequence originates from a man aged 18 to 30 in good health. The CDR3 DNA follows: TGCGCCAGCAGCCAGGGTGGGAGGGAATACAATGAGCAGTTCTTC. Its protein is CASSQGGREYNEQFF.